One sample yielded the 32 T cell receptor beta chains listed below, sequenced in a study of cytomegalovirus exposure and HLA in healthy donors. The method was immunoSEQ multiplex PCR; TCRdb's version includes in-frame clones alone and lacks a portion of them. The sample lists about 170,000 clones, approximately 86% occurring once. Sequencing used PBMCs. All receptors derive from a woman younger than 30 in good health and CMV-seronegative.

This chain uses TRBV5-4 with TRBJ2-5; weak D call: TRBD1 (5 bases). V lost 0 bases, J lost 7 bases, and 19 bases lay in between. CDR1 SGHNT and CDR2 YYREEE come from the germline V gene (reference sequence). CDR3 size: 16 residues. CDR3 protein: CASSLAGAGRGGTQYF. The CDR3 nucleotides read TGTGCCAGCAGCTTGGCTGGGGCAGGGCGAGGTGGGACCCAGTACTTC.

Remarks on this clone: This specimen includes other DNA sequences encoding the same CDR3. J is TRBJ1-1 and V is TRBV9, with D hard to call. This CDR3 has 14 amino acids. The V gene lost 0 bases and the J gene lost 0 bases, with 6 bases spanning the gap. The germline V gene has CDR1 SGDLS and CDR2 YYNGEE. CDR3 loop: CASSVGPMNTEAFF. DNA for the CDR3: TGTGCCAGCAGCGTAGGGCCCATGAACACTGAAGCTTTCTTT.

The V and J genes are TRBV11-2 and TRBJ1-2, with D tentatively TRBD1 (5 bases). Germline assignment: CDR1 SGHAT and CDR2 FQNNGV. Trimming pared 0 bases from V and 3 bases from J, leaving 11 bases between. This CDR3 spans 15 amino acids. The CDR3: CASSLDHGGYYGYTF. CDR3 nucleotides: TGTGCCAGCAGCTTAGATCATGGGGGGTACTATGGCTACACCTTC.

The V gene is TRBV9, the J gene TRBJ2-1; 7 bases agree with TRBD1. CDR1 SGDLS and CDR2 YYNGEE come from the germline V gene. The trim removed 3 bases at V and 5 bases at J, leaving 8 bases unmatched. This CDR3 is 15 amino acids long. This chain's CDR3 is CASSAYGTDNNEQFF. DNA of the CDR3: TGTGCCAGCAGCGCATACGGGACAGATAACAATGAGCAGTTCTTC.

The chain joins TRBV19 to TRBJ1-3; D may be TRBD1 (5 bases). Trimming took off 4 bases at V and 0 bases at J, with 13 bases between the two ends. The length of the CDR3 is 16 residues. In germline, CDR1 is LNHDA, CDR2 SQIVND (reference sequence). This chain's CDR3 is CASSTSGLISGNTIYF. CDR3 DNA sequence: TGTGCCAGTAGTACGTCGGGACTTATCTCTGGAAACACCATATATTTT.

The rearrangement uses TRBV7-6 and TRBJ1-2; 7 bases are a match to TRBD1. This CDR3 is built from 18 residues. Germline CDR1 SGHVS, CDR2 FNYEAQ. Trimming cost V 5 bases and J 7 bases; bases outside gene matches: 22. The CDR3 nucleotides are TGTGCCAGCAGCACATTAGACAGGTGGAGACAGGGAGTAGGTGGCTACACCTTC. Translation gives CASSTLDRWRQGVGGYTF.

This chain uses TRBV10-3 with TRBJ2-3; 9 bases align to TRBD1. The CDR3 runs to 15 residues. CDR1 is ENHRY and CDR2 is SYGVKD in the germline V gene. V dropped 5 bases and J dropped 4; count of bases not matched to a gene: 7. The CDR3 bases are TGTGCCATCAGTCCGGGACAGGGATCAGCAGATACGCAGTATTTT. As protein: CAISPGQGSADTQYF.

The V gene is TRBV29-1, the J gene TRBJ2-7; maybe TRBD2 (6 bases). The CDR3 covers 13 residues. The V gene lost 4 bases and the J gene lost 0 bases, with 10 bases spanning the gap. Germline V gene lookup returns CDR1 SQVTM and CDR2 ANQGSEA. The CDR3 loop is CSVGEDYSYEQYF. Written as DNA, the CDR3 is TGCAGCGTTGGAGAGGACTACTCCTACGAGCAGTACTTC.

The CDR3 DNA reads TGTGCCAGCAGCGATAGAGATTTGGATGGCTACACCTTC. It codes for CASSDRDLDGYTF. The rearrangement links TRBV9 to TRBJ1-2; D is undetermined. V was clipped by 3 bases and J by 6 bases, with 12 bases between them. Germline CDR1 is SGDLS and CDR2 is YYNGEE. The CDR3 loop spans 13 amino acids.

The V call is TRBV7-2, the J call TRBJ2-7; TRBD2 agrees at 8 bases. Trimming at V came to 3 bases and at J to 7 bases, leaving 8 bases not matched to a gene. The CDR3 spans 14 residues. Germline V CDR1 and CDR2: SGHTA, FQGNSA. CDR3 loop: CASSFGTSMREQYF. The CDR3 DNA reads TGTGCCAGCAGCTTCGGGACTAGTATGAGAGAGCAGTACTTC.

This sequence joins TRBV18 and TRBJ2-7; the D gene is possibly TRBD1 (5 bases). CDR1 KGHSH and CDR2 LQKENI come from the germline V gene. This CDR3 comprises 14 residues. V lost 3 bases and J lost 7, with 16 bases in between. The CDR3 coding sequence is TGTGCCAGCTCACCTGGACAAGTCGTAAAGGAGCAGTACTTC. Translation gives CASSPGQVVKEQYF. The full variable domain, with the rest looked up from reference TRBV18 and TRBJ2-7, is NAGVMQNPRHLVRRRGQEARLRCSPMKGHSHVYWYRQLPEEGLKFMVYLQKENIIDESGMPKERFSAEFPKEGPSILRIQQVVRGDSAAYFCASSPGQVVKEQYFGPGTRLTVT.

The chain has TRBV2 and TRBJ2-4; D is possibly TRBD1 (6 bases). The CDR3 extends over 14 amino acids. V was shortened by 3 bases and J by 7 bases, with 13 bases between the two germline ends. From germline, CDR1 is SNHLY and CDR2 FYNNEI. The CDR3 loop reads CASSEAGAPNIQYF. The CDR3 coding sequence is TGTGCCAGCAGTGAGGCAGGGGCCCCCAACATTCAGTACTTC.

J is TRBJ2-1 and V is TRBV6-4, with TRBD2 matching 11 bases. V dropped 6 bases and J dropped 10; count of bases not matched to a gene: 11. This CDR3 is 15 amino acids long. Germline V gene data show CDR1 as MRHNA and CDR2 as SNTAGT. This CDR3 reads CASSHLAGGSSEQFF. CDR3 sequence (DNA): TGTGCCAGCAGCCATCTAGCGGGGGGCTCTTCGGAGCAGTTCTTC.

Only one count was recorded for this clone. The J gene is TRBJ2-1, the V gene TRBV27, with no clear D. Germline assignment: CDR1 MNHEY and CDR2 SMNVEV (reference sequence). This CDR3 has 14 amino acids. The V and J ends lost 1 base and 7 bases respectively, with 11 bases between them. The DNA for the CDR3 is TGTGCCAGCAGTTTATTACGGATAGCTAATGAGCAGTTCTTC. Translating gives CASSLLRIANEQFF.

The sample holds one count of this clone. The chain recombines TRBV10-2 with TRBJ2-1, with a tentative D call TRBD2 (6 bases). V lost 7 bases, J lost 4 bases, and 23 bases lay in between. CDR1 and CDR2 (germline): WSHSY, SAAADI. This CDR3 is 17 amino acids long. This CDR3 reads CASKAGGGVLFYNEQFF. CDR3 coding DNA: TGCGCCAGCAAAGCTGGAGGAGGGGTTCTCTTTTACAATGAGCAGTTCTTC.

The rearrangement joins TRBV27 to TRBJ1-1; tentatively, D is TRBD1 (6 bases). Germline lookup yields CDR1 MNHEY and CDR2 SMNVEV (reference sequence). This CDR3 region has 14 residues. Trimming cost V 6 bases and J 1 base, with 12 bases left between them. CDR3: CASSLTGRNTEAFF. Here the CDR3 DNA reads TGTGCCAGCAGCTTAACAGGGAGGAACACTGAAGCTTTCTTT.

The chain combines TRBV5-6 with TRBJ2-4; 8 positions match TRBD1. Looked up from germline, CDR1 is SGHDT and CDR2 is YYEEEE. V lost 5 bases, J lost 0 bases, and 7 bases stayed unmatched. This CDR3 is 16 amino acids long. CDR3 region: CASRRQGTLAKNIQYF. CDR3 sequence (DNA): TGTGCCAGCAGGCGACAGGGGACATTAGCCAAAAACATTCAGTACTTC.

This clone turned up a few times. This sequence joins TRBV27 and TRBJ2-7; D is perhaps TRBD2 (5 bases). V was cut by 6 bases and J by 3 bases, with 18 bases left in between. CDR1 and CDR2 from the germline V gene are MNHEY and SMNVEV (reference sequence). The CDR3 runs to 15 residues. The CDR3 loop reads CASSSAAAGVYEQYF. The CDR3 DNA is TGTGCCAGCAGCTCCGCGGCGGCGGGCGTCTACGAGCAGTACTTC.

This clone was counted only a few times. The chain links TRBV19 to TRBJ1-2, with 10 bases aligning to TRBD1. Germline values: CDR1 LNHDA, CDR2 SQIVND (reference sequence). Trimming at V came to 7 bases and at J to 6 bases, leaving 5 bases not matched to a gene. This CDR3 comprises 13 residues. The CDR3 loop reads CASTRQGANGYTF. The CDR3, as DNA: TGTGCCAGTACTAGACAGGGGGCAAATGGCTACACCTTC.

The chain combines TRBV19 with TRBJ1-2, with D maybe TRBD1 (6 bases). Germline-derived CDR1 and CDR2 are LNHDA and SQIVND (reference sequence). The CDR3 has 13 residues. V was pared by 5 bases and J by 8 bases, with 15 bases between. CDR3 region: CASSFQQGDGYTF. DNA for the CDR3: TGTGCCAGTAGTTTCCAACAGGGAGACGGCTACACCTTC.

Points on this clone: A read error may account for a junction end that differs from germline. This chain uses TRBV4-2 with TRBJ2-1; the D gene is possibly TRBD1 (6 bases). The CDR3 sequence is 13 residues long. Germline-derived CDR1 and CDR2 are LGHNA and YNFKEQ. This CDR3 is CVSKGGPNNEQFF. The CDR3 DNA follows: TGTGTCAGCAAAGGGGGACCGAACAATGAGCAGTTCTTC.

The J gene is TRBJ1-4, the V gene TRBV28, with D maybe TRBD1 (6 bases). There are 14 residues in the CDR3. V lost 4 bases and J 3 bases, leaving 9 bases between the germline ends. Germline V gene lookup returns CDR1 MDHEN and CDR2 SYDVKM. CDR3 bases: TGTGCCAGCAGTTCCGACAGGTCTAATGAAAAACTGTTTTTT. This translates into CASSSDRSNEKLFF. Filled out from reference TRBV28 and TRBJ1-4, the complete variable domain reads DVKVTQSSRYLVKRTGEKVFLECVQDMDHENMFWYRQDPGLGLRLIYFSYDVKMKEKGDIPEGYSVSREKKERFSLILESASTNQTSMYLCASSSDRSNEKLFFGSGTQLSVL.

The chain couples TRBV7-8 to TRBJ2-7; TRBD2 matches 9 bases. The V gene's germline CDR1 is SGHVS and CDR2 FQNEAQ. Trimming removed 1 base from V and 0 bases from J; junction bases left unmatched: 4. CDR3 size: 16 residues. The CDR3 sequence: CASSLGASGISYEQYF. CDR3 DNA: TGTGCCAGCAGCTTAGGGGCTAGCGGGATCTCCTACGAGCAGTACTTC. Looking up the rest from reference TRBV7-8 and TRBJ2-7 gives the full variable domain: GAGVSQSPRYKVAKRGQDVALRCDPISGHVSLFWYQQALGQGPEFLTYFQNEAQLDKSGLPSDRFFAERPEGSVSTLKIQRTQQEDSAVYLCASSLGASGISYEQYFGPGTRLTVT.

The chain employs TRBV10-3 and TRBJ2-7; tentatively, D is TRBD1 (6 bases). V dropped 6 bases and J dropped 2 bases, with 17 bases sitting between them. Germline CDR1 reads ENHRY; CDR2 reads SYGVKD. The CDR3 runs 15 residues. This CDR3 reads CAIRFEGTPTYEQYF. The CDR3 region has the DNA TGTGCCATCAGATTCGAGGGGACACCAACCTACGAGCAGTACTTC.

This chain uses TRBV27 with TRBJ2-7, with D tentatively TRBD1 (6 bases). CDR1 MNHEY and CDR2 SMNVEV come from the germline V gene (reference sequence). This CDR3 has 14 amino acids. Trimming shortened V by 2 bases and J by 2 bases, and 10 bases separated the two germline ends. CDR3 sequence reads: CASSLTRGPYEQYF. The CDR3, as DNA: TGTGCCAGCAGTTTAACCAGGGGCCCCTACGAGCAGTACTTC.

As for this clone: This sample includes further DNA sequences coding for the same CDR3. The V and J genes are TRBV5-1 and TRBJ2-5, with a tentative D call TRBD1 (5 bases). Trimming shortened V by 2 bases and J by 1 base, and 9 bases separated the two germline ends. Looked up from germline, CDR1 is SGHRS and CDR2 is YFSETQ. There are 14 residues in the CDR3. The CDR3 reads CASSFGQGQETQYF. The DNA of the CDR3 is TGCGCCAGCAGCTTTGGCCAGGGCCAAGAGACCCAGTACTTC.

V gene TRBV5-8 combines with J gene TRBJ2-2, with a tentative D call TRBD2 (6 bases). The V and J ends lost 2 bases and 2 bases respectively, with 13 bases between them. Germline V gene lookup returns CDR1 SGHTS and CDR2 YDEGEE. The CDR3 has 16 amino acids. The CDR3 here is CASSFYTGTNTGELFF. In nucleotides, the CDR3 is TGTGCCAGCAGCTTTTATACCGGGACTAACACCGGGGAGCTGTTTTTT.

The V gene is TRBV7-9, the J gene TRBJ1-4; the match to TRBD1 covers 7 bases. The CDR3 totals 15 residues. V lost 4 bases to trimming and J lost 5 bases; unmatched junction nucleotides: 7. CDR1 is SEHNR and CDR2 is FQNEAQ in the germline V gene (reference sequence). The CDR3 here is CASSSGQKANEKLFF. Written as DNA, the CDR3 is TGTGCCAGCAGCTCGGGACAGAAAGCAAATGAAAAACTGTTTTTT.

The chain has TRBV4-2 and TRBJ1-1; D possibly corresponds to TRBD1 (5 bases). The CDR3 runs 14 residues. Deletions cut 5 bases from V and 4 bases from J, with 14 bases between. Germline CDR1 is LGHNA and CDR2 is YNFKEQ. The CDR3 here is CASSSPGGSTEAFF. The CDR3 coding sequence is TGTGCCAGCAGCTCGCCCGGGGGGAGCACTGAAGCTTTCTTT.

The V gene is TRBV29-1, the J gene TRBJ2-5; 14 nucleotides match TRBD2. After removal of 5 bases from V and 4 bases from J, the junction contained 6 bases not matched to a gene. The CDR3 is 15 amino acids. Germline V gene lookup returns CDR1 SQVTM and CDR2 ANQGSEA. The chain's CDR3 is CSVRGLAGVGETQYF. The CDR3 nucleotides read TGCAGCGTTCGGGGACTAGCGGGGGTAGGAGAGACCCAGTACTTC.

This clone qualifies as medium-sized. The chain carries TRBV5-1 and TRBJ1-6, with 7 bases lining up with TRBD1. Germline trimming cut 4 bases from V and 9 bases from J; bases unmatched to any gene: 16. The CDR3 consists of 17 residues. The germline V gene encodes CDR1 SGHRS and CDR2 YFSETQ. The CDR3 spells CASSPLGRRQGTSPLHF. CDR3 bases: TGCGCCAGCAGCCCCCTCGGCCGTAGACAGGGCACTTCACCCCTCCACTTT.

The V call is TRBV11-3, the J call TRBJ2-7; 9 bases fit TRBD1. There are 15 residues in the CDR3. The germline gives CDR1 SGHNT, CDR2 YENEEA. V gave up 5 bases and J gave up 0 bases; unmatched junction bases: 5. The CDR3 DNA is TGTGCCAGCAGCCGGGGACAGGGTTTCTCCTACGAGCAGTACTTC. This sequence encodes CASSRGQGFSYEQYF.